This T cell receptor (beta chain) was obtained from a study of cytomegalovirus exposure and HLA in healthy donors. Study information: Clustering assigned approximately 79% of the roughly 420 genotyped donors to the Caucasian-associated ancestry cluster.

This clone was observed once. The CDR3 totals 14 residues. Germline lookup yields CDR1 SGHTS and CDR2 YDEGEE. V dropped 5 bases and J dropped 6; count of bases not matched to a gene: 7. Primers: 60 Vbeta forward and 13 Jbeta reverse. This table comes from immunoSEQ multiplex PCR, and its TCRdb copy is limited to in-frame clones, with some not included. The sample shows around 83,000 clones, approximately 78% of them seen only once. Among the donors, all were healthy bone marrow donors. The sequenced sample consisted of PBMCs. The gene calls are TRBV5-8 and TRBJ1-5, with 8 bases that match TRBD1. The receptor's source is a male donor in good health and CMV-seropositive. The CDR3 nucleotides are TGTGCCAGCAGACCGGGACAGGTTTCTCAGCCCCAGCATTTT. This sequence encodes CASRPGQVSQPQHF. The whole variable domain, filled in from reference TRBV5-8 and TRBJ1-5, reads EAGVTQSPTHLIKTRGQQATLRCSPISGHTSVYWYQQALGLGLQFLLWYDEGEERNRGNFPPRFSGRQFPNYSSELNVNALELEDSALYLCASRPGQVSQPQHFGDGTRLSIL.